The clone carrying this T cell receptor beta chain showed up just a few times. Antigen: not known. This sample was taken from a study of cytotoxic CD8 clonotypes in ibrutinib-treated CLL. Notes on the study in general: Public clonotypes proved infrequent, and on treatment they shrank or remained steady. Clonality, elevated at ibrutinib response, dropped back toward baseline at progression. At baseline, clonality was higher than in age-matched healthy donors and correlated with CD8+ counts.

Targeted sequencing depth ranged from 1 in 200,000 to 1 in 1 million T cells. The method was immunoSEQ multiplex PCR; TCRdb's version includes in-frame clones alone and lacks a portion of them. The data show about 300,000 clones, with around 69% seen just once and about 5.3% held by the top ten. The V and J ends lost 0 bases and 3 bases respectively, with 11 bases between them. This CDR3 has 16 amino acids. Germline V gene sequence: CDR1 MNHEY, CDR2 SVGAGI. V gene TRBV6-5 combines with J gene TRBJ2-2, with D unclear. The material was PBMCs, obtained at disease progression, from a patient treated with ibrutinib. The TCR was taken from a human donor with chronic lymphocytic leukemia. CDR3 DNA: TGTGCCAGCAGTTACTCCTGGCCCCGGGACACCGGGGAGCTGTTTTTT. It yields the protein CASSYSWPRDTGELFF.